This T cell receptor (beta chain) was sequenced in a study of blood T cell repertoires in COVID-19. This clone turned up a few times. Some clones are missing from TCRdb's copy, which holds only in-frame ones; the method was immunoSEQ multiplex PCR. The top ten clones hold approximately 17% of a sample with tens of thousands of clones, around 87% of them seen once. The germline V and J ends were trimmed by 9 bases and 4 bases, with 18 bases remaining between them. The CDR3 loop spans 14 amino acids. Per the germline V gene, CDR1 is LNHDA and CDR2 is SQIVND (reference sequence). Sequencing was carried out using peripheral blood. The chain employs TRBV19 and TRBJ1-2; possibly TRBD1 for D (6 bases). The sequence was collected from a human donor in a cohort sampled during active COVID-19. The CDR3 coding sequence is TGTGCCAGCTCCTACAGGGAATACGGCTATGGCTACACCTTC. This codes for CASSYREYGYGYTF.